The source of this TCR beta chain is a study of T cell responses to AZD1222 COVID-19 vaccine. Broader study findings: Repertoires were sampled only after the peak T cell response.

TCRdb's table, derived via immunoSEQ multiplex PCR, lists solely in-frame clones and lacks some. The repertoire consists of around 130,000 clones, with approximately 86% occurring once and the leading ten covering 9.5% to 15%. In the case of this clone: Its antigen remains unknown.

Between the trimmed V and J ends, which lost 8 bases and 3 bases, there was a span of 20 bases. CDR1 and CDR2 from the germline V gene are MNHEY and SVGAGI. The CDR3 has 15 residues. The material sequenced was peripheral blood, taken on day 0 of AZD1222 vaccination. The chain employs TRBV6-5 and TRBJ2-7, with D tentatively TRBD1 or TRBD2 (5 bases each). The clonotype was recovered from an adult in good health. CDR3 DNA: TGTGCCAGCGGGCTTAGGGGTGGGAGTTTCTACGAGCAGTACTTC. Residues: CASGLRGGSFYEQYF.